The 26 T cell receptor beta chains in this list originate from one sample, sequenced in a study of blood T cell repertoires in COVID-19. Generated by immunoSEQ multiplex PCR, the TCRdb table keeps only in-frame clones and is missing some. The table has about 250,000 clones, 70% to 90% seen once; the top ten hold under 4%. Sample: peripheral blood. The origin of the receptors is a man younger than 35 with active or convalescent COVID-19.

This clone occurred once. V is TRBV4-3 and J is TRBJ1-1; the D gene is possibly TRBD1 (6 bases). V was clipped by 1 base and J by 4 bases, with 7 bases between them. This CDR3 has 13 residues. Germline V gene sequence: CDR1 LGHNA, CDR2 YSLEER. The CDR3 region has the DNA TGCGCCAGCAGCCAAGTAGGGGGCACTGAAGCTTTCTTT. Translating it yields CASSQVGGTEAFF.

The V gene is TRBV20-1, the J gene TRBJ2-7; 10 bases fit TRBD1. The junction had 8 bases not matched to a gene; V was cut back by 3 bases and J by 6 bases. Germline V gives CDR1 DFQATT, CDR2 SNEGSKA (reference sequence). The CDR3 covers 14 residues. In DNA, the CDR3 is TGCAGTGCTAGTGAAGGGACAGGGGCCCTCGAGCAGTACTTC. It encodes CSASEGTGALEQYF.

This clone was picked up a small number of times. V gene TRBV27 combines with J gene TRBJ2-7, with 10 bases lining up with TRBD2. With 6 bases clipped from V and 7 bases from J, the junction kept 9 bases outside the gene matches. Germline V gives CDR1 MNHEY, CDR2 SMNVEV (reference sequence). The CDR3 contains 14 residues. The CDR3 coding sequence is TGTGCCAGCAGAGGAGCGGGAGGGCCAGGAGAGCAGTACTTC. The encoded protein is CASRGAGGPGEQYF.

The rearrangement links TRBV28 to TRBJ2-1; 11 nucleotides agree with TRBD2. Germline V gene lookup returns CDR1 MDHEN and CDR2 SYDVKM. V gave up 6 bases and J gave up 8 bases; unmatched junction bases: 9. The CDR3 extends over 15 amino acids. CDR3 sequence: CASSLSGRAWDEQFF. As DNA, the CDR3 is TGTGCCAGCAGCCTTAGCGGGAGGGCCTGGGATGAGCAGTTCTTC. Full variable domain (rest looked up from reference TRBV28 and TRBJ2-1): DVKVTQSSRYLVKRTGEKVFLECVQDMDHENMFWYRQDPGLGLRLIYFSYDVKMKEKGDIPEGYSVSREKKERFSLILESASTNQTSMYLCASSLSGRAWDEQFFGPGTRLTVL.

The chain links TRBV19 to TRBJ1-3, with 9 bases identical to TRBD1. Germline V lookup: CDR1 LNHDA, CDR2 SQIVND (reference sequence). This CDR3 contains 15 residues. V lost 6 bases to trimming and J lost 4 bases; unmatched junction nucleotides: 7. CDR3 DNA sequence: TGTGCCAGTAGCGCACAGGGGGCTTGGGGAAACACCATATATTTT. Translated, it gives CASSAQGAWGNTIYF.

The CDR3 spells CASSQSPGTSSYEQYF. DNA for the CDR3: TGTGCCAGTAGTCAATCCCCTGGGACTAGCTCGTACGAGCAGTACTTC. The chain employs TRBV19 and TRBJ2-7, with 9 nucleotides matching TRBD2. CDR1 LNHDA and CDR2 SQIVND come from the germline V gene (reference sequence). This CDR3 is 16 amino acids long. V was clipped by 5 bases and J by 4 bases; unmatched bases: 12.

J is TRBJ2-3 and V is TRBV2, with 12 nucleotides matching TRBD2. Trimming cost V 6 bases and J 5 bases; bases outside gene matches: 9. The CDR3 extends over 16 amino acids. Germline loops: CDR1 SNHLY, CDR2 FYNNEI. The CDR3 nucleotides read TGTGCCAGCAGCTGGACTAGCGGGGTACGGGGAGATACGCAGTATTTT. It yields the protein CASSWTSGVRGDTQYF. Based on the CDR3 plus reference TRBV2 and TRBJ2-3, the full variable domain is EPEVTQTPSHQVTQMGQEVILRCVPISNHLYFYWYRQILGQKVEFLVSFYNNEISEKSEIFDDQFSVERPDGSNFTLKIRSTKLEDSAMYFCASSWTSGVRGDTQYFGPGTRLTVL.

This chain links TRBV4-1 with TRBJ2-7; 9 nucleotides agree with TRBD2. J lost 2 bases, V lost 0 bases, and 5 bases had no gene match. The CDR3 has 16 residues. The germline CDR1 and CDR2 sequences are MGHRA and YSYEKL. The CDR3 bases are TGCGCCAGCAGCCAAGAATCTAGCGGGGTCACCTACGAGCAGTACTTC. Protein: CASSQESSGVTYEQYF.

This clone was seen a single time. The chain uses TRBV19 and TRBJ1-2, with no clear D. V gave up 7 bases and J gave up 3 bases, with 9 bases separating them. Germline V lookup: CDR1 LNHDA, CDR2 SQIVND (reference sequence). This CDR3 is built from 12 residues. The CDR3 sequence is CASTERDYGYTF. The CDR3 DNA reads TGTGCCAGTACCGAAAGAGACTATGGCTACACCTTC. Using reference TRBV19 and TRBJ1-2 for the parts outside the CDR3, the full variable domain is DGGITQSPKYLFRKEGQNVTLSCEQNLNHDAMYWYRQDPGQGLRLIYYSQIVNDFQKGDIAEGYSVSREKKESFPLTVTSAQKNPTAFYLCASTERDYGYTFGSGTRLTVV.

The rearrangement uses TRBV4-1 and TRBJ2-7, with D possibly being TRBD1 (5 bases). Trimming cost V 0 bases and J 12 bases, with 9 bases left between them. This CDR3 region has 11 residues. The germline CDR1 and CDR2 sequences are MGHRA and YSYEKL. The CDR3 DNA sequence: TGCGCCAGCAGCCAAGATGGACACCGGTACTTC. Residues: CASSQDGHRYF.

V usage is TRBV2 and J usage is TRBJ2-3, with D perhaps matching TRBD1 (5 bases). Germline V gene data show CDR1 as SNHLY and CDR2 as FYNNEI. Trimming stripped 6 bases from V and 4 bases from J, with 14 bases between. This CDR3 has 14 amino acids. CDR3 nucleotide sequence: TGTGCCAGCAGGGCAGGTTGGGGCCCAGATACGCAGTATTTT. The encoded protein is CASRAGWGPDTQYF.

The chain joins TRBV7-2 to TRBJ1-2; TRBD1 matches at 7 bases. Germline lookup yields CDR1 SGHTA and CDR2 FQGNSA. The CDR3 length is 16 residues. Trimming cost V 3 bases and J 5 bases; bases outside gene matches: 12. The CDR3 DNA reads TGTGCCAGCAGCTTTCGGGGTACCGGGACAGTTTATGGCTACACCTTC. As protein: CASSFRGTGTVYGYTF.

V and J are TRBV3-1 (or the pseudogene TRBV3-2) and TRBJ2-7, with 9 bases identical to TRBD1. V trimming: 0 bases; J trimming: 2 bases; junction bases outside the gene matches: 8. In germline, CDR1 is LGHDT, CDR2 YNNKEL (reference sequence). This CDR3 comprises 17 residues. The CDR3 region is CASSQDVGGQGPYEQYF. For the CDR3, the DNA is TGTGCCAGCAGCCAAGATGTGGGGGGACAGGGCCCCTACGAGCAGTACTTC.

This chain joins TRBV11-2 and TRBJ2-7; the match to TRBD2 covers 9 bases. Trimming at V came to 1 base and at J to 1 base, leaving 8 bases not matched to a gene. CDR3 length: 17 residues. Germline V lookup: CDR1 SGHAT, CDR2 FQNNGV. The CDR3 loop is CASSLGGLAGSSYEQYF. The DNA for the CDR3 is TGTGCCAGCAGCTTAGGGGGGCTAGCGGGGAGTTCCTACGAGCAGTACTTC.

This clone was counted once. The V gene is TRBV6-6, the J gene TRBJ1-4; D uncertain. This CDR3 has 13 amino acids. The V end was cut by 0 bases, the J end by 8 bases, with 7 bases between. Germline loops: CDR1 MNHNY, CDR2 SVGAGI (reference sequence). CDR3: CASSYSFGEKLFF. The CDR3 DNA follows: TGTGCCAGCAGTTACTCGTTTGGCGAAAAACTGTTTTTT.

This clone was recorded only once. V gene TRBV7-3 combines with J gene TRBJ2-3, with TRBD1 matching over 8 bases. Germline trimming cut 2 bases from V and 4 bases from J; bases unmatched to any gene: 8. The CDR3 runs 16 residues. CDR1 is SGHTA and CDR2 is FQGTGA in the germline V gene. The CDR3 loop is CASSLGADRGSDTQYF. In DNA form, the CDR3 reads TGTGCCAGCAGCTTAGGAGCCGACAGGGGTTCAGATACGCAGTATTTT. The variable domain in full, with the rest retrieved from reference TRBV7-3 and TRBJ2-3, is GAGVSQTPSNKVTEKGKYVELRCDPISGHTALYWYRQSLGQGPEFLIYFQGTGAADDSGLPNDRFFAVRPEGSVSTLKIQRTERGDSAVYLCASSLGADRGSDTQYFGPGTRLTVL.

This chain connects TRBV6-1 to TRBJ1-2, with D unresolved. The germline V gene encodes CDR1 MNHNS and CDR2 SASEGT. CDR3 length equals 14 residues. The V end was cut by 2 bases, the J end by 2 bases, with 9 bases between. The CDR3 DNA sequence: TGTGCCAGCAGTGAACTCTACCTCAACTATGGCTACACCTTC. This sequence encodes CASSELYLNYGYTF.

The V and J genes are TRBV28 and TRBJ1-1, with 8 bases identical to TRBD1. V dropped 8 bases and J dropped 8; count of bases not matched to a gene: 13. CDR3 length: 14 amino acids. Germline V gives CDR1 MDHEN, CDR2 SYDVKM. CDR3 DNA: TGTGCCAGCGTACCGACAGGGGCTCCCTTAGAAGCTTTCTTT. Translated: CASVPTGAPLEAFF.

To note about this clone: This same CDR3 is encoded by further DNA sequences in the sample. The chain joins TRBV28 to TRBJ2-7; no clear D gene. Trimming pared 6 bases from V and 1 base from J, leaving 4 bases between. Germline loops: CDR1 MDHEN, CDR2 SYDVKM. The CDR3 extends over 11 amino acids. CDR3 region: CASRSSYEQYF. The CDR3 coding sequence is TGTGCCAGCAGGTCTTCCTACGAGCAGTACTTC.

The table lists this clone with a count of one. The rearrangement uses TRBV7-2 and TRBJ1-2, with D possibly TRBD1 on 6 matching bases. In germline, CDR1 is SGHTA, CDR2 FQGNSA. V shed 6 bases and J shed 6 bases, with 23 bases lying between them. CDR3 length: 16 residues. The CDR3 loop is CASSYDFSGALDGYTF. CDR3 DNA: TGTGCCAGCAGTTACGATTTTTCAGGGGCCCTCGATGGCTACACCTTC. Together with reference TRBV7-2 and TRBJ1-2, the CDR3 gives the full variable domain: GAGVSQSPSNKVTEKGKDVELRCDPISGHTALYWYRQSLGQGLEFLIYFQGNSAPDKSGLPSDRFSAERTGGSVSTLTIQRTQQEDSAVYLCASSYDFSGALDGYTFGSGTRLTVV.

The chain couples TRBV5-1 to TRBJ1-3; TRBD1 aligns across 10 bases. The length of the CDR3 is 15 residues. V dropped 5 bases and J dropped 3; count of bases not matched to a gene: 5. CDR1 and CDR2 (germline): SGHRS, YFSETQ. Here the CDR3 reads CASRLGQGVGNTIYF. In DNA form, the CDR3 reads TGCGCCAGCAGACTCGGACAGGGGGTTGGAAACACCATATATTTT.

The chain joins TRBV5-4 to TRBJ2-7; tentatively, D is TRBD2 (5 bases). V was trimmed by 4 bases and J by 4 bases, leaving 15 bases between them. CDR1 and CDR2 (germline): SGHNT, YYREEE (reference sequence). CDR3 size: 14 residues. In nucleotides, the CDR3 is TGTGCCAGCAGCCCCCCGGGGAACAAATACGAGCAGTACTTC. It translates to CASSPPGNKYEQYF.

This chain links TRBV28 with TRBJ1-5, with no clear D. This CDR3 comprises 17 residues. The germline CDR1 and CDR2 sequences are MDHEN and SYDVKM. The V and J ends lost 6 bases and 7 bases respectively, with 25 bases between them. CDR3 bases: TGTGCCAGCAGACCTAGATTTACCGGTTCCTTCCAGCAGCCCCAGCATTTT. This codes for CASRPRFTGSFQQPQHF. Combining the CDR3 with reference TRBV28 and TRBJ1-5 gives the whole variable domain DVKVTQSSRYLVKRTGEKVFLECVQDMDHENMFWYRQDPGLGLRLIYFSYDVKMKEKGDIPEGYSVSREKKERFSLILESASTNQTSMYLCASRPRFTGSFQQPQHFGDGTRLSIL.

The chain combines TRBV19 with TRBJ1-1, with no clear D. In germline, CDR1 is LNHDA, CDR2 SQIVND (reference sequence). The V gene lost 1 base and the J gene lost 6 bases, with 18 bases spanning the gap. The CDR3 spans 16 residues. The DNA for the CDR3 is TGTGCCAGTAGTATAGTAAGTAGGAGCCCACGGGCTGAAGCTTTCTTT. This codes for CASSIVSRSPRAEAFF.

The chain combines TRBV9 with TRBJ2-5, with TRBD2 identical over 9 bases. With V trimmed by 0 bases and J by 2 bases, 8 bases remained unmatched. CDR1 is SGDLS, CDR2 YYNGEE, per germline. The CDR3 consists of 17 residues. The CDR3 spells CASSVEASGIGQETQYF. For the CDR3, the DNA is TGTGCCAGCAGCGTAGAGGCTAGCGGGATTGGACAAGAGACCCAGTACTTC. Based on the CDR3 plus reference TRBV9 and TRBJ2-5, the full variable domain is DSGVTQTPKHLITATGQRVTLRCSPRSGDLSVYWYQQSLDQGLQFLIQYYNGEERAKGNILERFSAQQFPDLHSELNLSSLELGDSALYFCASSVEASGIGQETQYFGPGTRLLVL.

The rearrangement uses TRBV5-1 and TRBJ2-7, with 12 positions matching TRBD1. J gave up 6 bases and V 0 bases, and 7 bases lay outside the gene matches. This CDR3 comprises 16 residues. Germline V CDR1 and CDR2: SGHRS, YFSETQ. The CDR3 DNA reads as TGCGCCAGCAGCTTGGCCGGGACAGGGGGCTTAAGCGAGCAGTACTTC. It translates to CASSLAGTGGLSEQYF.